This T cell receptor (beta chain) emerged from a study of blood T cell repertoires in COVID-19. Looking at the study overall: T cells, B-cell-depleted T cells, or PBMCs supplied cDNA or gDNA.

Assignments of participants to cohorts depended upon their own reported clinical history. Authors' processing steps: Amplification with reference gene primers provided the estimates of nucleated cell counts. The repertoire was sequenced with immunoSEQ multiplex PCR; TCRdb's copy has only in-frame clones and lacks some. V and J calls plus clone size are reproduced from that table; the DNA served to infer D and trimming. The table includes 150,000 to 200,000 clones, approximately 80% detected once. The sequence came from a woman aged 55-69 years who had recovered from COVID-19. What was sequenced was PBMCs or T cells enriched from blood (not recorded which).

CDR3 sequence (DNA): TGCGCCAGTTACCCAGGAGGGAGCACAGATACGCAGTATTTT. Translated: CASYPGGSTDTQYF. The J gene is TRBJ2-3, the V gene TRBV5-1, with D maybe TRBD2 (6 bases). The germline CDR1 and CDR2 sequences are SGHRS and YFSETQ. This CDR3 has 14 amino acids. V lost 8 bases to trimming and J lost 0 bases, with 13 bases between them.